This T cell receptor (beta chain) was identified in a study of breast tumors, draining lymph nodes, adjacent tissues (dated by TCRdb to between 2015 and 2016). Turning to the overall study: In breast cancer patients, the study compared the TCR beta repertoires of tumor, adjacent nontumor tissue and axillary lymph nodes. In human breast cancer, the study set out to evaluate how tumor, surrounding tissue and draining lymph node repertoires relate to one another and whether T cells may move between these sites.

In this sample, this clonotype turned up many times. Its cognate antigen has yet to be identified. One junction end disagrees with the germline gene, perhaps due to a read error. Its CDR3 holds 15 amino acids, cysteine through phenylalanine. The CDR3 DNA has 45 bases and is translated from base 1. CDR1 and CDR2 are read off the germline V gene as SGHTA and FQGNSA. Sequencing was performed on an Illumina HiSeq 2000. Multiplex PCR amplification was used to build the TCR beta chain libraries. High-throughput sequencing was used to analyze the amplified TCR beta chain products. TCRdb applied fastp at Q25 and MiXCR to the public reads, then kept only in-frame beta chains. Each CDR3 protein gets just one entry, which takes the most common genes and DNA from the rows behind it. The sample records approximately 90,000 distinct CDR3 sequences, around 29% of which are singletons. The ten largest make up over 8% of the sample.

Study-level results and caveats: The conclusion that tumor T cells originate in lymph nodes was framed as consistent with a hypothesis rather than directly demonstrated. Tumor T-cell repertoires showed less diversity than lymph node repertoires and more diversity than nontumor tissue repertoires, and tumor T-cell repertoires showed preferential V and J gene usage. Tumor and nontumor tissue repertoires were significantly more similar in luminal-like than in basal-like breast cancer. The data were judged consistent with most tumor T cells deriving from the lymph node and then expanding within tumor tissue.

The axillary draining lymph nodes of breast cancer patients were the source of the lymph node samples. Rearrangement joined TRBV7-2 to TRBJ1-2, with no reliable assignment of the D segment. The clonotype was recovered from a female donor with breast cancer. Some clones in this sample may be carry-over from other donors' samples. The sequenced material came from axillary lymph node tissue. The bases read TGTGCCAGCAGCTTAGCAATCGGTACTAACTATGGCTACCCCTTC. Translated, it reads CASSLAIGTNYGYPF.